Shown below are 28 T cell receptor beta chains from a single sample sequenced in a study of T cell responses to AZD1222 COVID-19 vaccine. Sequencing used immunoSEQ multiplex PCR; TCRdb keeps in-frame clones, though not all of them. The data contain some 120,000 clones, around nine tenths of them seen just once; the ten biggest clones take up 7.2%. Material: peripheral blood, obtained on day 0 of AZD1222 vaccination. All receptors derive from an adult in good health.

This clone was counted only a few times. CDR3 residues: CASGTSGSSEQYF. Written as DNA, the CDR3 is TGTGCCAGCGGTACTAGCGGGAGTAGCGAGCAGTACTTC. The chain joins TRBV3-1 (or the pseudogene TRBV3-2) to TRBJ2-7; 11 positions match TRBD2. With 8 bases clipped from V and 6 bases from J, the junction kept 6 bases outside the gene matches. The CDR3 contains 13 residues. Germline lookup yields CDR1 LGHDT and CDR2 YNNKEL (reference sequence).

The chain uses TRBV10-3 and TRBJ1-4, with D tentatively TRBD1 (6 bases). CDR1 ENHRY and CDR2 SYGVKD come from the germline V gene. V lost 2 bases and J lost 8, with 18 bases in between. The CDR3 loop spans 16 amino acids. CDR3 in amino acids: CAISEPTVNQGEKLFF. The DNA of the CDR3 is TGTGCCATCAGTGAGCCGACAGTAAACCAGGGGGAAAAACTGTTTTTT.

V gene TRBV5-1 combines with J gene TRBJ2-7, with TRBD2 matching 8 bases. Per germline, CDR1 SGHRS and CDR2 YFSETQ. V shed 0 bases and J 0 bases; nucleotides not matched to a gene: 8. This CDR3 contains 17 residues. CDR3 sequence reads: CASSLVPAGVSSYEQYF. In DNA form, the CDR3 reads TGCGCCAGCAGCTTGGTTCCAGCGGGGGTGAGCTCCTACGAGCAGTACTTC. Based on the CDR3 plus reference TRBV5-1 and TRBJ2-7, the full variable domain is KAGVTQTPRYLIKTRGQQVTLSCSPISGHRSVSWYQQTPGQGLQFLFEYFSETQRNKGNFPGRFSGRQFSNSRSEMNVSTLELGDSALYLCASSLVPAGVSSYEQYFGPGTRLTVT.

The chain joins TRBV6-5 to TRBJ1-2; 8 positions agree with TRBD1. The CDR3 totals 14 residues. Germline V lookup: CDR1 MNHEY, CDR2 SVGAGI. J lost 8 bases, V lost 2 bases, and 7 bases had no gene match. For the CDR3, the DNA is TGTGCCAGCAGTTACGGCCAGGGGGCGAGCGGCTACACCTTC. It encodes CASSYGQGASGYTF.

The gene calls are TRBV5-1 and TRBJ1-2; D not certain. The CDR3 is made up of 13 amino acids. Trimming cost V 0 bases and J 7 bases, with 10 bases left between them. Per germline, CDR1 SGHRS and CDR2 YFSETQ. CDR3 loop: CASSLGSTSGYTF. The CDR3 DNA reads TGCGCCAGCAGCTTGGGTTCAACCTCTGGCTACACCTTC. The full variable domain, rest sourced from reference TRBV5-1 and TRBJ1-2, is KAGVTQTPRYLIKTRGQQVTLSCSPISGHRSVSWYQQTPGQGLQFLFEYFSETQRNKGNFPGRFSGRQFSNSRSEMNVSTLELGDSALYLCASSLGSTSGYTFGSGTRLTVV.

The chain is built from TRBV6-5 and TRBJ2-3; 8 bases align to TRBD2. The CDR3 runs to 14 residues. Losses at the gene ends were 5 bases for V and 7 bases for J; bases not matched to a gene: 8. CDR1 and CDR2 from the germline V gene are MNHEY and SVGAGI. CDR3 in DNA: TGTGCCAGCAGTCCTCCGGGGGGGCGGAATACGCAGTATTTT. It is translated as CASSPPGGRNTQYF.

V is TRBV28 and J is TRBJ2-1; D remains unclear. Trimming left V 2 bases short and J 8 bases short, with 13 bases between. Germline V gene sequence: CDR1 MDHEN, CDR2 SYDVKM. The CDR3 contains 14 residues. The CDR3: CASSLVRRWDEQFF. In DNA form, the CDR3 reads TGTGCCAGCAGTTTAGTAAGGCGGTGGGATGAGCAGTTCTTC. Full variable domain (rest looked up from reference TRBV28 and TRBJ2-1): DVKVTQSSRYLVKRTGEKVFLECVQDMDHENMFWYRQDPGLGLRLIYFSYDVKMKEKGDIPEGYSVSREKKERFSLILESASTNQTSMYLCASSLVRRWDEQFFGPGTRLTVL.

The chain links TRBV4-1 to TRBJ2-5; maybe TRBD1 (6 bases). The germline V gene has CDR1 MGHRA and CDR2 YSYEKL. V lost 0 bases, J lost 5 bases, and 13 bases lay in between. The CDR3 is made up of 15 amino acids. The DNA for the CDR3 is TGCGCCAGCAGCCAAGATTCCACAGGGTGGGAGACCCAGTACTTC. Amino acids: CASSQDSTGWETQYF.

The genes are TRBV7-9 and TRBJ2-1; D may be TRBD1 (5 bases). The CDR3 has 13 amino acids. Trimming took 2 bases from V and 8 from J, leaving 10 bases between them. Germline lookup yields CDR1 SEHNR and CDR2 FQNEAQ (reference sequence). In nucleotides, the CDR3 is TGTGCCAGCAGCTTAAGCCAGGGCGATGAGCAGTTCTTC. This encodes CASSLSQGDEQFF.

The chain employs TRBV7-9 and TRBJ1-6; TRBD1 agrees at 12 bases. Germline CDR1 reads SEHNR; CDR2 reads FQNEAQ (reference sequence). The trim removed 5 bases at V and 10 bases at J, leaving 3 bases unmatched. The CDR3 runs to 14 residues. The CDR3 DNA reads TGTGCCAGCAGCGGGACAGGGGGCCAATCACCCCTCCACTTT. Translated, it gives CASSGTGGQSPLHF.

This clone was found once. The rearrangement links TRBV11-2 to TRBJ2-2, with D possibly being TRBD2 (6 bases). The germline V gene has CDR1 SGHAT and CDR2 FQNNGV. Trimming stripped 1 base from V and 7 bases from J, with 22 bases between. The length of the CDR3 is 18 residues. DNA of the CDR3: TGTGCCAGCAGCTTAGGCCCCCCCCGCGGCGGGATTTTCGGGGAGCTGTTTTTT. Amino acid sequence: CASSLGPPRGGIFGELFF.

CDR3: CATSRDTGDQETQYF. For the CDR3, the DNA is TGTGCCACCAGCAGAGATACGGGAGACCAAGAGACCCAGTACTTC. The chain carries TRBV15 and TRBJ2-5, with D maybe TRBD2 (6 bases). Between the trimmed V and J ends, which lost 0 bases and 0 bases, there was a span of 8 bases. Germline values: CDR1 LNHNV, CDR2 YYDKDF (reference sequence). The CDR3 extends over 15 amino acids.

The sample holds one count of this clone. The chain recombines TRBV6-2 or TRBV6-3 with TRBJ2-3; 11 bases match TRBD2. CDR3 size: 16 residues. Germline V gives CDR1 MNHEY, CDR2 SVGEGT. The junction had 6 bases not matched to a gene; V was cut back by 4 bases and J by 3 bases. The CDR3 sequence is CASSSPTSGKTDTQYF. CDR3 sequence (DNA): TGTGCCAGCAGTTCCCCGACTAGCGGGAAGACAGATACGCAGTATTTT.

This chain connects TRBV6-5 to TRBJ2-2; possibly TRBD1 for D (6 bases). The CDR3 is 13 residues long. V lost 8 bases and J lost 4, with 11 bases in between. CDR1 is MNHEY and CDR2 is SVGAGI in the germline V gene. The chain's CDR3 is CASRTGPTGELFF. CDR3 nucleotides: TGTGCCAGCCGTACAGGGCCCACCGGGGAGCTGTTTTTT.

The chain couples TRBV5-4 to TRBJ1-1; D is unresolved. This CDR3 has 13 residues. CDR1 is SGHNT and CDR2 is YYREEE in the germline V gene (reference sequence). The V end lost 9 bases, the J end lost 1 base, and 13 bases lay between the germline ends. The CDR3 sequence: CATRMHSNTEAFF. The CDR3 DNA sequence: TGTGCCACCCGTATGCACTCGAACACTGAAGCTTTCTTT. Variable domain in full (rest from reference TRBV5-4 and TRBJ1-1): ETGVTQSPTHLIKTRGQQVTLRCSSQSGHNTVSWYQQALGQGPQFIFQYYREEENGRGNFPPRFSGLQFPNYSSELNVNALELDDSALYLCATRMHSNTEAFFGQGTRLTVV.

This rearrangement joins TRBV6-2 or TRBV6-3 to TRBJ2-5, with a possible D match to TRBD2 (5 bases). Germline V CDR1 and CDR2: MNHEY, SVGEGT. With 6 bases removed from V and 4 bases from J, the gap between germline ends came to 15 bases. The CDR3 is 14 residues long. CDR3 DNA: TGTGCCAGCAGCCGCGGCCCCGAGGGAGAGACCCAGTACTTC. Its protein product is CASSRGPEGETQYF.

Here the CDR3 DNA reads TGTGCCAGCGCACCCGCGGGACTATTCCACTACGAGCAGTACTTC. The encoded protein is CASAPAGLFHYEQYF. The chain is built from TRBV28 and TRBJ2-7; 7 nucleotides match TRBD2. The CDR3 consists of 15 residues. Germline V lookup: CDR1 MDHEN, CDR2 SYDVKM. With V trimmed by 8 bases and J by 3 bases, 13 bases remained unmatched.

The rearrangement uses TRBV9 and TRBJ1-1; D is unclear. CDR1 SGDLS and CDR2 YYNGEE come from the germline V gene. This CDR3 is built from 12 residues. Trimming took off 4 bases at V and 4 bases at J, with 8 bases between the two ends. CDR3: CASSPPGTEAFF. The CDR3 bases are TGTGCCAGCAGCCCCCCGGGCACTGAAGCTTTCTTT. The complete variable domain, with remaining parts taken from reference TRBV9 and TRBJ1-1, reads DSGVTQTPKHLITATGQRVTLRCSPRSGDLSVYWYQQSLDQGLQFLIQYYNGEERAKGNILERFSAQQFPDLHSELNLSSLELGDSALYFCASSPPGTEAFFGQGTRLTVV.

This chain links TRBV28 with TRBJ1-5, with a tentative D call TRBD1 (5 bases). CDR1 is MDHEN and CDR2 is SYDVKM in the germline V gene. The CDR3 is made up of 15 amino acids. The V gene lost 2 bases and the J gene lost 2 bases, with 10 bases spanning the gap. CDR3 DNA: TGTGCCAGCAGTTTACCTCAGGGAGGCAATCAGCCCCAGCATTTT. Residues: CASSLPQGGNQPQHF.

The genes are TRBV28 and TRBJ1-4; maybe TRBD1 (5 bases). Trimming pared 5 bases from V and 8 bases from J, leaving 12 bases between. The CDR3 contains 13 residues. CDR1 and CDR2 (germline): MDHEN, SYDVKM. The chain's CDR3 is CASSSRGWEKLFF. The DNA of the CDR3 is TGTGCCAGCAGTAGTAGGGGCTGGGAAAAACTGTTTTTT.

This chain joins TRBV7-2 and TRBJ2-1; D unresolved. Germline V gives CDR1 SGHTA, CDR2 FQGNSA. The CDR3 length is 13 residues. V lost 5 bases, J lost 5 bases, and 10 bases lay in between. CDR3 nucleotide sequence: TGTGCCAGCAGCCGCAGCGTAAACAATGAGCAGTTCTTC. Its protein is CASSRSVNNEQFF. Full variable domain (rest looked up from reference TRBV7-2 and TRBJ2-1): GAGVSQSPSNKVTEKGKDVELRCDPISGHTALYWYRQSLGQGLEFLIYFQGNSAPDKSGLPSDRFSAERTGGSVSTLTIQRTQQEDSAVYLCASSRSVNNEQFFGPGTRLTVL.

J is TRBJ2-3 and V is TRBV24-1; 7 bases match TRBD1. Germline loops: CDR1 KGHDR, CDR2 SFDVKD. This CDR3 is 17 amino acids long. V was pared by 1 base and J by 1 base, with 7 bases of the junction left unmatched. The CDR3 sequence: CATSDFRDRGRTDTQYF. The CDR3 region has the DNA TGTGCCACCAGTGATTTCCGGGACAGAGGCCGCACAGATACGCAGTATTTT.

This chain links TRBV30 with TRBJ2-5; D ambiguous. Trimming removed 2 bases at V and 1 base at J, with 5 bases between. From germline, CDR1 is GTSNPN and CDR2 SVGIG (reference sequence). The CDR3 loop spans 12 amino acids. CDR3 nucleotides: TGTGCCTGGAGTCGGGCCCAAGAGACCCAGTACTTC. The encoded protein is CAWSRAQETQYF.

The chain couples TRBV28 to TRBJ1-2, with 10 bases that match TRBD1. This CDR3 spans 15 amino acids. J was trimmed by 5 bases and V by 7 bases; bases with no gene match: 10. Germline-derived CDR1 and CDR2 are MDHEN and SYDVKM. CDR3 amino acids: CASTAGTGVRYGYTF. Here the CDR3 DNA reads TGTGCCAGCACCGCCGGGACAGGGGTTAGGTATGGCTACACCTTC.

This clone appeared a few times. This chain joins TRBV19 and TRBJ2-5; 8 nucleotides align to TRBD2. This CDR3 has 15 residues. Per the germline V gene, CDR1 is LNHDA and CDR2 is SQIVND (reference sequence). The V segment lost 5 bases and the J segment 4 bases; nucleotides outside the gene matches: 9. The CDR3 DNA reads as TGTGCCAGTAGTGCAATTAGCGGGACACCAGAGACCCAGTACTTC. Protein product: CASSAISGTPETQYF.

The chain couples TRBV18 to TRBJ1-2; weak D call: TRBD1 (6 bases). CDR3 size: 16 residues. Deletions cut 3 bases from V and 0 bases from J, with 14 bases between. Germline V gene sequence: CDR1 KGHSH, CDR2 LQKENI. The CDR3 DNA is TGTGCCAGCTCACCGGAACGACAGGCTTCTAACTATGGCTACACCTTC. Protein sequence: CASSPERQASNYGYTF.

The chain recombines TRBV5-1 with TRBJ1-2; TRBD1 aligns across 8 bases. Germline loops: CDR1 SGHRS, CDR2 YFSETQ. Germline trimming cut 4 bases from V and 1 base from J; bases unmatched to any gene: 3. The CDR3 sequence is 14 residues long. The CDR3 DNA sequence: TGCGCCAGCAGCGAGGGACAGGTTAACTATGGCTACACCTTC. Its protein is CASSEGQVNYGYTF.

This chain uses TRBV6-5 with TRBJ1-3; D remains unclear. V was trimmed by 6 bases and J by 0 bases, leaving 9 bases between them. The CDR3 contains 14 residues. CDR1 is MNHEY, CDR2 SVGAGI, per germline. CDR3: CASRRAGSGNTIYF. CDR3 coding DNA: TGTGCCAGCAGAAGAGCGGGCTCTGGAAACACCATATATTTT.